This TCR beta chain emerged from a study of blood T cells in healthy people across ages. V lost 11 bases to trimming and J lost 5 bases; unmatched junction nucleotides: 17. Germline V gene sequence: CDR1 ENHRY, CDR2 SYGVKD. This CDR3 is built from 16 residues. A J-beta primer mix and a sample-barcoded 5' primer were used in a second PCR of roughly 6 to 12 cycles. Carrying 12 random nucleotides, a template-switch adaptor labeled each individual cDNA molecule. A minimum of 3 million CDR3-containing paired-end reads was obtained for each sample. TCRdb itself ran the 5' RACE reads through MiXCR, one entry per CDR3 protein. This table holds more than 900,000 distinct CDR3 sequences, 25% to 35% found once. A further study also used this sample, focusing on T cells of mothers and their children. This second report adds: Overlap ran slightly, non-significantly higher for related than unrelated mother-child pairs.

The source is a woman aged 35 to 49 in good health. The chain links TRBV10-3 to TRBJ1-2, with 10 bases matching TRBD1. Sequences were obtained from blood. The CDR3 region is CASITDRGSLSYGYTF. The CDR3 DNA sequence: TGTGCCTCGATCACGGACAGGGGGAGCCTTAGTTATGGCTACACCTTC.